This TCR beta chain originates from a study of early T cells in non-severe SARS-CoV-2 infection (dated by TCRdb to the early 2020s). General notes on the study: Bulk RNA from unsorted whole blood was used for TCR sequencing, so alpha and beta chains could not be paired.

V is pared back by 6 bases and J by 3 bases, with 19 bases lying between the germline termini. The germline V gene sets CDR1 to MNHEY and CDR2 to SVGEGT. The CDR3 goes from the cysteine to the phenylalanine over 16 residues. CDR3 DNA is the only sequence kept; it has 48 bases, read in frame from the first base. This was a case-control study nested in a cohort of healthcare workers in London, UK, who had nasopharyngeal swab PCR tests and blood samples taken every week. Between 23 and 31 March 2020, the week of the UK lockdown, healthcare workers were enrolled and then followed up weekly for as long as 16 weeks. This clonotype was counted between two and nine times. Its antigen is still unknown. Within one base of it there is no much larger clone, and no base qualities were kept. Broad study findings and their caveats: Matching against VDJdb was skewed toward anti-spike CD8 responses, likely underestimated virus-specific expansions, and missed private and CD4 specificities.

The library was obtained by 5' RACE. The sequencing machine was a NextSeq 500. In the TCR library protocol, unique molecular identifiers were attached to individual cDNA molecules to correct for PCR bias and sequencing error. Sequencing covered both TCR alpha and beta chains, and within each sample the abundances of alpha and beta sequences were tightly co-correlated. Processing in the source paper ran as follows. Decombinator V4 was used to annotate TCR sequences for V gene, J gene and CDR3. TCRs were defined as expanded if a significant change between any two time points was detected under a Poisson model with p below 0.0001. Abundances of TCRs were expressed as counts per million after normalisation to the total number of TCRs sequenced in each sample. TRAV1-2 paired with TRAJ12, TRAJ20 or TRAJ33 defined MAIT TCRs, while TRAV10 paired with TRAJ18 defined iNKT TCRs. VDJdb, accessed 1 November 2021, was searched for CMV, EBV and SARS-CoV-2 annotated TCRs, with TCRs annotated for multiple antigens excluded. TCRdb cleaned the public reads at Q25 with fastp, built clones with MiXCR and kept in-frame beta chains. One record per CDR3 amino acid sequence lists the most common genes and DNA. V and J calls and clone size were set by TCRdb, not the authors. The sample contains 80,000 or so distinct CDR3 sequences, around an eighth of them found a single time. The ten largest make up around 3% of the sample.

Specimen: whole blood. The sequence was obtained from an adult who was a healthcare worker with PCR-confirmed SARS-CoV-2 infection or an uninfected control (not recorded which). The chain is encoded by TRBV6-2 or TRBV6-3 joined to TRBJ2-3; the D region possibly corresponds to TRBD2 (5 bases align). The bases read TGTGCCAGCAGGGACTCATACTCAGTTCTGACAGATACGCAGTATTTT. It translates to CASRDSYSVLTDTQYF.